Included here is one T cell receptor (beta chain) sequence, with context. What antigen it recognizes has not been identified. Base qualities are not provided; no much larger clone lies one nucleotide away. The data stem from a study of naive and memory T cell subsets (dated 2017 in TCRdb). As for the study more broadly: Sorted naive and memory T cell subsets from peripheral blood were analyzed in the study using a UMI-based, open-source pipeline for TCR alpha and beta sequencing. IgG serology results and the functional CMV T cell responses were in complete agreement. RNA was DNase-treated and reverse transcribed with TCR constant-region primers, mostly using SuperScript III. Findings and caveats that apply to the study as a whole: The repertoire findings for the naive and memory subsets could not be validated against a ground truth, as none was available. Once error correction was done, more than 85% of naive TCR sequences showed up just once, which made the naive abundance distributions much steeper than those of the memory subsets. RNA-based TCR counts may be affected by expression changes linked to T cell activation and differentiation. In both CD4 and CD8 cells, going from naive through CM, EM and EMRA, the Gini index went up while Shannon and inverse Simpson diversity went down. The abundance of TCRs followed a power law with an exponent that differed between naive and memory subsets yet stayed consistent across the three individuals. Single alpha or beta chain sequences, rather than paired alpha/beta receptors, were used to define clonotypes.

TCR alpha and beta chain libraries were amplified separately from the second PCR step onward. The CMV status of each donor was determined by measuring IFNgamma production from CD4+ T cells after fresh PBMCs had been stimulated overnight with CMV viral lysate. Miltenyi beads were used first to positively select CD4 T cells, and CD8 T cells were then positively selected from the CD4-negative fraction. Cells stained for CD3, CD4, CD8, CD45RA, CD27 and a live/dead dye were sorted on a BD Aria II into four subsets by CD45RA and CD27. Blood was obtained from three healthy volunteers, and the blood from each volunteer was fractionated into CD4 and CD8 T cells and subsequently into four differentiation subsets. About 110 ml of peripheral blood was collected from each donor, and PBMC were isolated from the blood using Ficoll-Paque PLUS density-gradient centrifugation. After sorting, cells were lysed in RLT buffer, RNA was extracted using a Qiagen RNeasy kit, and the extracted RNA was stored at -80 degrees C.

Receptors were amplified or captured by UMI-ligation and nested PCR. To cover both TRBC1 and TRBC2, the beta constant-region primer consisted of an equimolar mix of two oligonucleotides. A single-stranded oligonucleotide bearing the SP2 primer plus a 12-nucleotide UMI was ligated onto the 3' end of the cDNA by T4 RNA ligase 1. The ligated cDNA went through four rounds of PCR with nested alpha and beta constant-region primers together with the SP2 primer. The ligation reaction was kept at 16 degrees C for 20-24 hours. To avoid over-amplification, PCR2 was usually performed as a SYBR Green qPCR and halted once a predetermined threshold was reached. Agencourt AMPure XP magnetic beads were used for all purifications after the first. Libraries were quantified by Qubit and checked on a TapeStation, where a main peak was expected near 650 bp. Pooled libraries were sequenced on an Illumina MiSeq with v2 2x251 paired-end kits, typically giving roughly 0.9-2.3 million reads per sample. Each sample was pooled at 4 nM, and about 4.5-7.5% PhiX was included to help cluster recognition. As for the original processing: V and J genes were assigned to Demultiplexor-processed FASTQ reads by Decombinator through tag matching, with a single base-pair mismatch being allowed. Collapsinator used UMIs to correct both sequencing errors and frequency errors arising from PCR heterogeneity. CDR3Translator translated TCRs and extracted CDR3s from the conserved cysteine to the FGXG phenylalanine, flagging non-productive sequences. Gini, Shannon entropy and inverse Simpson indices were computed after subsampling the repertoires to the same number of UMI-defined TCRs. Clonotype abundance distributions were fitted to a power law by maximum likelihood within the linear range. For one naive CD8 sample, the pipeline and MIGEC produced similar UMI counts, unique TCR numbers and clonal distributions. A set of roughly 6,600 CMV-associated CDR3 sequences, compiled from VDJdb and a published dataset, was used to search the repertoires. TCRdb's own reprocessing of the public reads used fastp at Q25 and MiXCR and kept productive beta chains. Rows with a matching CDR3 protein are joined into one entry that keeps the most common DNA and genes. Clone size and V and J calls follow TCRdb, not the original study. The sample records 23,000 or so distinct CDR3 sequences, 8% to 13% of which are singletons. Of the sample, 15% to 20% is held by the ten largest clones.

CDR3 length: 16 amino acids, cysteine to phenylalanine. The CDR3 DNA has 48 bases and is translated from base 1. For this chain, trimming is 0 bases at the V end and 5 bases at the J end, and the number of junction bases without a gene match is 5. CDR1 and CDR2 were assigned from the germline V gene as ENHRY and SYGVKD. The origin of this receptor is a human donor in good health. This sequence uses TRBV10-3 and TRBJ2-7, with 12 central nucleotides matching TRBD2. The sequenced sample consisted of central memory CD8+ T cells from blood. The cell subset or site label here, explained by the study, means: central memory, CD45RA- CD27+. The nucleotide sequence reads TGTGCCATCAGTGAGTCGGTGGGACTAGCGGGTAACGAGCAGTACTTC. It encodes CAISESVGLAGNEQYF.